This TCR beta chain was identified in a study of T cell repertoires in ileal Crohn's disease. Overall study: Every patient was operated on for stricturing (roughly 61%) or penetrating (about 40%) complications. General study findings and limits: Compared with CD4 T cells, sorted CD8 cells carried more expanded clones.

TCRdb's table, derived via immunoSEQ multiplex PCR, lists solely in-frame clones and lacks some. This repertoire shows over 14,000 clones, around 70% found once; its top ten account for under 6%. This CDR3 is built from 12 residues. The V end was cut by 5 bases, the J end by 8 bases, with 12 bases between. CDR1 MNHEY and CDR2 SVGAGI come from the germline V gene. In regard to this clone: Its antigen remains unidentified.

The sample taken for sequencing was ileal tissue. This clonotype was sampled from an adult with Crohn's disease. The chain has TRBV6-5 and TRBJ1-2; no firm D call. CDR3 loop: CASSPVYGGYTF. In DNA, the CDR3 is TGTGCCAGCAGTCCGGTCTATGGAGGCTACACCTTC.